This T cell receptor (beta chain) is from a study of blood T cell repertoires in COVID-19. Study as a whole: The cDNA or gDNA used as material had been derived from T cells, B-cell-depleted T cells, or PBMCs.

Here immunoSEQ multiplex PCR was the method, and the copy in TCRdb shows in-frame clones only, minus some. The table has 80,000 to 95,000 clones, around 85% seen once. Germline V gives CDR1 KGHSH, CDR2 LQKENI. Trimming took off 4 bases at V and 8 bases at J, with 12 bases between the two ends. This CDR3 region has 14 residues. The sequence derives from a man at least 80 years old with acute or convalescent COVID-19. The sample was peripheral blood. V is TRBV18 and J is TRBJ1-6; no definite D call. CDR3: CASSLREGDSPLHF. As DNA, the CDR3 is TGTGCCAGCTCACTACGGGAAGGAGATTCACCCCTCCACTTT.